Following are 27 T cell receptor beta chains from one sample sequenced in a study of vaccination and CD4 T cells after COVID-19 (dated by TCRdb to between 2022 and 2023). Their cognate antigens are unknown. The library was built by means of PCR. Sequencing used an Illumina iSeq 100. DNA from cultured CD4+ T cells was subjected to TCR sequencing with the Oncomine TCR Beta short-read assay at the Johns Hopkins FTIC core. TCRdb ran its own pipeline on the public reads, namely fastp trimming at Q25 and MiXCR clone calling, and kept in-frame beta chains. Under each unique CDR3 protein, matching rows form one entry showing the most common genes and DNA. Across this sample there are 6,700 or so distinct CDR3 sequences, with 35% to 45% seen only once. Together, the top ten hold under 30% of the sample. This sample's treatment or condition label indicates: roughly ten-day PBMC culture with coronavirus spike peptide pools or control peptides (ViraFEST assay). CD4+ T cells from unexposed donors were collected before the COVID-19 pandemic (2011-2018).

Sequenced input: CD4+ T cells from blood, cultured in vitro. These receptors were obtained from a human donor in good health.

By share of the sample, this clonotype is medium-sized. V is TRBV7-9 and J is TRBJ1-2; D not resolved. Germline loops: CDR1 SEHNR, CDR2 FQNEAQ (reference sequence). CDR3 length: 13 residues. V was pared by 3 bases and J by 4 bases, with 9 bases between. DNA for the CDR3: TGTGCCAGCAGCTTGGGAGGATCCTATGGCTACACCTTC. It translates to CASSLGGSYGYTF. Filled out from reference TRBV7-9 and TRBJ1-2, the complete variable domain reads DTGVSQNPRHKITKRGQNVTFRCDPISEHNRLYWYRQTLGQGPEFLTYFQNEAQLEKSRLLSDRFSAERPKGSFSTLEIQRTEQGDSAMYLCASSLGGSYGYTFGSGTRLTVV.

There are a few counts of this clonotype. CDR3 residues: CASSLAEGGHTEAFF. CDR3 DNA: TGCGCCAGCAGCTTGGCCGAAGGGGGGCATACTGAAGCTTTCTTT. The gene calls are TRBV5-1 and TRBJ1-1; TRBD1 might be the D (6 bases). This CDR3 has 15 amino acids. Germline loops: CDR1 SGHRS, CDR2 YFSETQ. Trimming removed 0 bases at V and 5 bases at J, with 14 bases between.

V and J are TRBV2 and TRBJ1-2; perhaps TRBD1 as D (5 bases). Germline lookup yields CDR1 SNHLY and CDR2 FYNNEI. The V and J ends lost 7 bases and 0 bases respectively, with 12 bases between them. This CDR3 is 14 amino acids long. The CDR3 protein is CASNRGVANYGYTF. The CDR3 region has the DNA TGTGCCAGCAACCGGGGGGTAGCTAACTATGGCTACACCTTC.

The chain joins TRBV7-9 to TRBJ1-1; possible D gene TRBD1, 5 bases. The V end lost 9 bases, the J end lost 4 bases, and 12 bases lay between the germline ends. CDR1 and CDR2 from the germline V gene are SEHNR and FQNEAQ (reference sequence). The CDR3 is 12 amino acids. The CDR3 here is CASRRDRTEAFF. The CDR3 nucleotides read TGTGCCAGTCGCAGGGATCGCACTGAAGCTTTCTTT.

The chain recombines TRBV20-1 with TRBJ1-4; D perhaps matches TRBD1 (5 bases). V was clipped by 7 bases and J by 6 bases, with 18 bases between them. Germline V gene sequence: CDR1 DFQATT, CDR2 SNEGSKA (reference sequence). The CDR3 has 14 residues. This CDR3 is CSVPFGAGDEKLFF. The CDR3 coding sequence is TGCAGTGTTCCATTTGGGGCAGGAGATGAAAAACTGTTTTTT.

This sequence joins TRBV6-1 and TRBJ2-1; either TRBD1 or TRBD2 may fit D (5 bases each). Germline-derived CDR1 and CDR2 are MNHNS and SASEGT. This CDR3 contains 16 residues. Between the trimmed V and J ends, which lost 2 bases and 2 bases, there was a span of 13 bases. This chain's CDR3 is CASSELGTMTYNEQFF. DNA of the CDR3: TGTGCCAGCAGTGAATTAGGGACGATGACCTACAATGAGCAGTTCTTC.

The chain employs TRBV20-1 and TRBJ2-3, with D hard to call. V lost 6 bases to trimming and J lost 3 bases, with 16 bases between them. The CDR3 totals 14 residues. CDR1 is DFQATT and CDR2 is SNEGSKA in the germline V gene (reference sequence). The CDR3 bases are TGCAGTGCCCCCCGACTGGGGATAACAGATACGCAGTATTTT. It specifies CSAPRLGITDTQYF.

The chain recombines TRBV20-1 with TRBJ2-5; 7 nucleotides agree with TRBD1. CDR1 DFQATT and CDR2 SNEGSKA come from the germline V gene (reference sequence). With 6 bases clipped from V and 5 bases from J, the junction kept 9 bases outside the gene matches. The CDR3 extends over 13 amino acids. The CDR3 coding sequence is TGCAGTGCCAGCACAGGGGACGTGGAGACCCAGTACTTC. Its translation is CSASTGDVETQYF.

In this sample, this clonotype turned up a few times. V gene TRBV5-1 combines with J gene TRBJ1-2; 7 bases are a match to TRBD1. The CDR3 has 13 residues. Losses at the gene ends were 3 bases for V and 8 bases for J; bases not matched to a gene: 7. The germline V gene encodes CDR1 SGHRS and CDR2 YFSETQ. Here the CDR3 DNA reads TGCGCCAGCAGCTCCGGGACAGACAACGGCTACACCTTC. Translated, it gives CASSSGTDNGYTF. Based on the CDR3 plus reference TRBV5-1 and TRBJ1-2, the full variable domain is KAGVTQTPRYLIKTRGQQVTLSCSPISGHRSVSWYQQTPGQGLQFLFEYFSETQRNKGNFPGRFSGRQFSNSRSEMNVSTLELGDSALYLCASSSGTDNGYTFGSGTRLTVV.

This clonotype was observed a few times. The CDR3 DNA reads as TGTGCCAGCACCACAGGGTGGAACTATGGCTACACCTTC. Translated, it gives CASTTGWNYGYTF. The chain has TRBV6-1 and TRBJ1-2; D may be TRBD1 (6 bases). Germline V CDR1 and CDR2: MNHNS, SASEGT. Trimming stripped 7 bases from V and 2 bases from J, with 11 bases between. This CDR3 contains 13 residues.

Here the CDR3 reads CASSLNPRDTEAFF. The DNA for the CDR3 is TGTGCCAGCAGCTTAAACCCGAGGGACACTGAAGCTTTCTTT. This chain uses TRBV11-1 with TRBJ1-1; D not resolved. Trimming pared 2 bases from V and 3 bases from J, leaving 10 bases between. This CDR3 region has 14 residues. Germline-derived CDR1 and CDR2 are SGHAT and FQDESV (reference sequence).

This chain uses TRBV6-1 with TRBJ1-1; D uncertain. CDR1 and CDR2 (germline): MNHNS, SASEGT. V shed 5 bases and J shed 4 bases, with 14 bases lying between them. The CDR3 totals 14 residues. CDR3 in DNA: TGTGCCAGCAGTAGAAATGCACAGAGCACTGAAGCTTTCTTT. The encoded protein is CASSRNAQSTEAFF.

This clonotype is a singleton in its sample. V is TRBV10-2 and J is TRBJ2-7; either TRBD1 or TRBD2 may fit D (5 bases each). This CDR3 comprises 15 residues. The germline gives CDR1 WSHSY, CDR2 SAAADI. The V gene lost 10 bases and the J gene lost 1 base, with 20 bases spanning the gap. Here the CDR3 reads CAIQLGADLSYEQYF. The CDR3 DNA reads TGCGCCATCCAACTAGGGGCGGATCTTTCCTACGAGCAGTACTTC.

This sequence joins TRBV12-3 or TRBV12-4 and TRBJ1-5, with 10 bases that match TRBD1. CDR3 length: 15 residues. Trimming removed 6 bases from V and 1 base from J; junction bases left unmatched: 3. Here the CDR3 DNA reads TGTGCCAGCAGGGGGACAGGGGCGAGCAATCAGCCCCAGCATTTT. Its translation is CASRGTGASNQPQHF.

CDR3 sequence reads: CASSWGGVSDNEQFF. The CDR3 nucleotides are TGTGCCAGCAGTTGGGGCGGGGTATCCGACAATGAGCAGTTCTTC. The chain is built from TRBV12-3 or TRBV12-4 and TRBJ2-1, with a weak D call TRBD2 (6 bases). V shed 4 bases and J shed 5 bases, with 15 bases lying between them. This CDR3 region has 15 residues.

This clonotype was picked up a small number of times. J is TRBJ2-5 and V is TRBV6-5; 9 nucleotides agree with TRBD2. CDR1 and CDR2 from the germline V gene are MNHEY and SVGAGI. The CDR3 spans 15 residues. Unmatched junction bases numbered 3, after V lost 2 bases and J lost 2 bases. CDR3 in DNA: TGTGCCAGCAGTTACGGGACTAGCCAACAAGAGACCCAGTACTTC. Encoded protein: CASSYGTSQQETQYF.

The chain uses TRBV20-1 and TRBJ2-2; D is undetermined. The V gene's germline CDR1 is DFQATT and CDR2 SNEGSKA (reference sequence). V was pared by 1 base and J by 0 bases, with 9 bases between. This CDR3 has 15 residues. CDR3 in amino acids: CSARVGSANTGELFF. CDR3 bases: TGCAGTGCTAGAGTGGGCTCCGCGAACACCGGGGAGCTGTTTTTT.

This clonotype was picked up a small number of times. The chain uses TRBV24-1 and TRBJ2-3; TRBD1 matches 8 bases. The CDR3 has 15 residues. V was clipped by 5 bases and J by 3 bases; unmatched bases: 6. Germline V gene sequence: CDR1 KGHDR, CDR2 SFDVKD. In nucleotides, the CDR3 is TGTGCCACCAGTGCACCTGGACAGGGAACAGATACGCAGTATTTT. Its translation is CATSAPGQGTDTQYF.

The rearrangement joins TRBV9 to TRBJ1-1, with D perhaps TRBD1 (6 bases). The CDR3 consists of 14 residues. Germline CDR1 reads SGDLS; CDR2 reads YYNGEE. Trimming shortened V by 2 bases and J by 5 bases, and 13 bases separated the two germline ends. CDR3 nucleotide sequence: TGTGCCAGCAGCGTTGGGGGGGCTGCTACTGAAGCTTTCTTT. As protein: CASSVGGAATEAFF.

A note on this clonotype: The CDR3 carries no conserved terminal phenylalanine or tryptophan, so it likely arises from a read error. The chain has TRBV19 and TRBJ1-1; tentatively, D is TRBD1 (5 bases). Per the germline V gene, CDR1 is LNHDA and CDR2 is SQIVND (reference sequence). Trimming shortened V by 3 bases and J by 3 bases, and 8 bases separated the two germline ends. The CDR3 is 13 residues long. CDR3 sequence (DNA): TGTGCCAGTAGTATGGGGCGGTACACTGAAGCTTTCTCT. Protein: CASSMGRYTEAFS.

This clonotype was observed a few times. The CDR3 bases are TGTGCCAGCAGCCCAGGGGGTGTCACTGAAGCTTTCTTT. It codes for CASSPGGVTEAFF. The V and J genes are TRBV7-7 and TRBJ1-1, with TRBD1 matching over 7 bases. The CDR3 covers 13 residues. The junction had 4 bases not matched to a gene; V was cut back by 5 bases and J by 4 bases. In germline, CDR1 is SSHAT, CDR2 FNYEAQ (reference sequence).

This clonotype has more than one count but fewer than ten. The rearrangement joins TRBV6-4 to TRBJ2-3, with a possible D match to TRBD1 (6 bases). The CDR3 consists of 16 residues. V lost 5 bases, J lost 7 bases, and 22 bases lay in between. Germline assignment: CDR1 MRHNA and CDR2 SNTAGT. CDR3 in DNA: TGTGCCAGCAGTAACTGCAGGGGAGCGTGGGCATATACGCAGTATTTT. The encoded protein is CASSNCRGAWAYTQYF.

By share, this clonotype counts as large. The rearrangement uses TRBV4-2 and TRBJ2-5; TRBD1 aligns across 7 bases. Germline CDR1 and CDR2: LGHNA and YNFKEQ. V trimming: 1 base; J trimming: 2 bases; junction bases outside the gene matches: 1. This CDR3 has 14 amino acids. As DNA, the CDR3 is TGTGCCAGCAGCCAAGGGACAGGACAAGAGACCCAGTACTTC. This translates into CASSQGTGQETQYF.

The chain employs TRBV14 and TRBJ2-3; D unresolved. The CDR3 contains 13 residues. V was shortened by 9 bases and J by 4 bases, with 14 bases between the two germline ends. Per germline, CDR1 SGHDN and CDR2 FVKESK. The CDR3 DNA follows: TGTGCCAGTACAGTCCGAACACCAGATACGCAGTATTTT. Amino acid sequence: CASTVRTPDTQYF.

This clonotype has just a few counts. CDR3 sequence reads: CASSLLSSSRGSGGTQYF. The CDR3 nucleotides read TGTGCCAGCAGCTTACTTAGTAGTTCCCGGGGGTCCGGGGGGACCCAGTACTTC. The V gene is TRBV7-2, the J gene TRBJ2-5; TRBD2 is a possible D gene (6 bases). Germline CDR1 SGHTA, CDR2 FQGNSA. The CDR3 extends over 18 amino acids. The V gene lost 2 bases and the J gene lost 7 bases, with 26 bases spanning the gap.

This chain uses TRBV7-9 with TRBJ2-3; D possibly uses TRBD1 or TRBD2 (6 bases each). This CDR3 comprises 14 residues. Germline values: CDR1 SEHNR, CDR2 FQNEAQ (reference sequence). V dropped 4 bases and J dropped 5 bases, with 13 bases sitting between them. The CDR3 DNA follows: TGTGCCAGCAGCTGGTCGGGGGCGATAGATACGCAGTATTTT. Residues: CASSWSGAIDTQYF. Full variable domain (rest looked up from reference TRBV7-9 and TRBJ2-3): DTGVSQNPRHKITKRGQNVTFRCDPISEHNRLYWYRQTLGQGPEFLTYFQNEAQLEKSRLLSDRFSAERPKGSFSTLEIQRTEQGDSAMYLCASSWSGAIDTQYFGPGTRLTVL.

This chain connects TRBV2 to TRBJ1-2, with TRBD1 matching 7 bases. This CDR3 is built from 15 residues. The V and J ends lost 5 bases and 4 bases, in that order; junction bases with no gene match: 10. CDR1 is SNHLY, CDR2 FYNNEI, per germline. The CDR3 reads CASSSTGAWGYGYTF. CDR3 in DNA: TGTGCCAGCAGTTCTACAGGGGCTTGGGGCTATGGCTACACCTTC. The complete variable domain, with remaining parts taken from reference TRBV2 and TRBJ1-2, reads EPEVTQTPSHQVTQMGQEVILRCVPISNHLYFYWYRQILGQKVEFLVSFYNNEISEKSEIFDDQFSVERPDGSNFTLKIRSTKLEDSAMYFCASSSTGAWGYGYTFGSGTRLTVV.